The following is a TCR beta chain sequence with its context. Produced via immunoSEQ multiplex PCR; TCRdb's table is partial and in-frame only. The table shows more than 550,000 clones, with roughly 85% occurring only once. Germline values: CDR1 LNHDA, CDR2 SQIVND (reference sequence). V lost 6 bases and J lost 5, with 14 bases in between. The CDR3 is 14 amino acids. The sample is drawn from a study of shared T cell receptors in the human thymus. The same data also contributed to another study, on human thymus T cells. That report notes: Among the donors, all were healthy Finnish infants having corrective surgery for congenital heart defects. It was from resections taken during corrective heart surgery that the thymus tissue came. Thymic and blood repertoires seemed to favor certain V and J genes. Reports from related research described highly overlapping thymic repertoires among unrelated individuals.

The sequence was collected from a girl under three years old with a congenital heart defect. The J gene is TRBJ1-5, the V gene TRBV19; no clear D gene. Sequencing was performed on thymocytes. The CDR3 loop reads CASRAPEIHQPQHF. The CDR3 DNA sequence: TGTGCCAGTAGGGCCCCGGAGATTCATCAGCCCCAGCATTTT.